Below, 12 T cell receptor beta chains from the same sample are listed, as sequenced in a study of shared clonotypes between healthy human individuals. As defined, naive CD8 cells were CD45RO-negative and positively selected for CCR7, with terminally differentiated effector memory CD45RA+ cells excluded. Profiling relied on immunoSEQ multiplex PCR, and the TCRdb table lists in-frame clones only, not all of them. Of 2 million to 2.5 million clones detected, about 95% appear once; the ten largest clones hold roughly 1%. Source material: naive CD8+ T cells sorted from blood. Receptor source: a man between 18 and 29 years old in good health.

The chain has TRBV9 and TRBJ2-1; D uncertain. The CDR3 totals 13 residues. Germline-derived CDR1 and CDR2 are SGDLS and YYNGEE. V lost 0 bases and J lost 5, with 6 bases in between. The CDR3 is CASSVGDNNEQFF. For the CDR3, the DNA is TGTGCCAGCAGCGTAGGTGACAACAATGAGCAGTTCTTC.

The rearrangement uses TRBV10-3 and TRBJ2-7, with D unclear. The ends were cut back, 2 bases at V and 5 bases at J, with 7 bases in the middle. This CDR3 contains 12 residues. CDR1 ENHRY and CDR2 SYGVKD come from the germline V gene. In DNA, the CDR3 is TGTGCCATCAGTGAGGGGGAACACGAGCAGTACTTC. Amino acid sequence: CAISEGEHEQYF.

About this clone itself: The same CDR3 arises from other DNA sequences in this sample as well. The chain employs TRBV19 and TRBJ2-1, with TRBD2 matching over 9 bases. CDR3 length: 14 amino acids. Germline CDR1 reads LNHDA; CDR2 reads SQIVND (reference sequence). The V segment lost 3 bases and the J segment 7 bases; nucleotides outside the gene matches: 4. The CDR3 nucleotides read TGTGCCAGTAGTATTGCGGGAGGGCCTAATGAGCAGTTCTTC. Encoded protein: CASSIAGGPNEQFF. Variable domain in full (rest from reference TRBV19 and TRBJ2-1): DGGITQSPKYLFRKEGQNVTLSCEQNLNHDAMYWYRQDPGQGLRLIYYSQIVNDFQKGDIAEGYSVSREKKESFPLTVTSAQKNPTAFYLCASSIAGGPNEQFFGPGTRLTVL.

This chain links TRBV28 with TRBJ1-3; no clear D gene. Germline V gene data show CDR1 as MDHEN and CDR2 as SYDVKM. There are 14 residues in the CDR3. V shed 5 bases and J shed 6 bases, with 14 bases lying between them. The CDR3 DNA reads as TGTGCCAGCAGTCCCCCAGTCGGCGTAAACACCATATATTTT. Its protein is CASSPPVGVNTIYF.

The chain employs TRBV15 and TRBJ1-1, with D unresolved. The CDR3 spans 14 residues. Germline CDR1 LNHNV, CDR2 YYDKDF (reference sequence). V was pared by 0 bases and J by 4 bases, with 9 bases between. The CDR3 bases are TGTGCCACCAGCAGAGATCTGGGATCCACTGAAGCTTTCTTT. It yields the protein CATSRDLGSTEAFF.

The V gene is TRBV10-3, the J gene TRBJ2-7, with 9 bases that match TRBD2. This CDR3 is 16 amino acids long. Trimming took 1 base from V and 1 from J; bases not matched to a gene: 5. CDR1 is ENHRY and CDR2 is SYGVKD in the germline V gene. This CDR3 reads CAISELAGATSYEQYF. CDR3 DNA sequence: TGTGCCATCAGTGAGTTAGCGGGGGCGACATCCTACGAGCAGTACTTC.

To note about this clone: The sample holds other DNA sequences that translate to the same CDR3. This rearrangement joins TRBV6-5 to TRBJ2-7; 7 bases are a match to TRBD1. Germline assignment: CDR1 MNHEY and CDR2 SVGAGI. V lost 0 bases and J lost 2; bases outside the gene matches: 7. This CDR3 has 16 residues. This chain's CDR3 is CASSYSTGQRTYEQYF. The CDR3 coding sequence is TGTGCCAGCAGTTACTCAACGGGACAGCGGACCTACGAGCAGTACTTC.

V gene TRBV11-2 combines with J gene TRBJ2-7, with a weak D call TRBD2 (6 bases). V shed 1 base and J shed 7 bases, with 20 bases lying between them. This CDR3 is built from 16 residues. Germline lookup yields CDR1 SGHAT and CDR2 FQNNGV. CDR3: CASSLAPGLETAEQYF. For the CDR3, the DNA is TGTGCCAGCAGCTTAGCGCCGGGACTGGAGACCGCGGAGCAGTACTTC.

The J gene is TRBJ2-3, the V gene TRBV6-5; D is possibly TRBD1 (5 bases). Trimming shortened V by 5 bases and J by 7 bases, and 13 bases separated the two germline ends. Germline V gene sequence: CDR1 MNHEY, CDR2 SVGAGI. The CDR3 runs to 13 residues. The CDR3 nucleotides are TGTGCCAGCAGTCCCTGGCCGGACAATACGCAGTATTTT. Its protein is CASSPWPDNTQYF.

The rearrangement joins TRBV27 to TRBJ2-2; tentative D call: TRBD2 (5 bases). Trimming stripped 4 bases from V and 6 bases from J, with 12 bases between. The CDR3 runs to 14 residues. CDR1 is MNHEY, CDR2 SMNVEV, per germline (reference sequence). The CDR3: CASSWDRGAGELFF. The CDR3 DNA reads TGTGCCAGCAGTTGGGATCGGGGAGCCGGGGAGCTGTTTTTT.

The rearrangement links TRBV2 to TRBJ2-6; D may be TRBD2 (6 bases). CDR1 SNHLY and CDR2 FYNNEI come from the germline V gene. V gave up 5 bases and J gave up 2 bases, with 19 bases separating them. This CDR3 region has 18 residues. The CDR3 nucleotides are TGTGCCAGCAGTCTCTCGGGGGAGATGGGAGCTGGGGCCAACGTCCTGACTTTC. Residues: CASSLSGEMGAGANVLTF. Looking up the rest from reference TRBV2 and TRBJ2-6 gives the full variable domain: EPEVTQTPSHQVTQMGQEVILRCVPISNHLYFYWYRQILGQKVEFLVSFYNNEISEKSEIFDDQFSVERPDGSNFTLKIRSTKLEDSAMYFCASSLSGEMGAGANVLTFGAGSRLTVL.

This clone has a single count. V gene TRBV6-1 combines with J gene TRBJ2-2; D possibly uses TRBD1 or TRBD2 (6 bases each). V was trimmed by 11 bases and J by 6 bases, leaving 16 bases between them. The length of the CDR3 is 13 residues. Germline CDR1 is MNHNS and CDR2 is SASEGT. CDR3 in DNA: TGTGCCCACAGGGTAGCGGTGGCCGGGGAGCTGTTTTTT. As protein: CAHRVAVAGELFF.